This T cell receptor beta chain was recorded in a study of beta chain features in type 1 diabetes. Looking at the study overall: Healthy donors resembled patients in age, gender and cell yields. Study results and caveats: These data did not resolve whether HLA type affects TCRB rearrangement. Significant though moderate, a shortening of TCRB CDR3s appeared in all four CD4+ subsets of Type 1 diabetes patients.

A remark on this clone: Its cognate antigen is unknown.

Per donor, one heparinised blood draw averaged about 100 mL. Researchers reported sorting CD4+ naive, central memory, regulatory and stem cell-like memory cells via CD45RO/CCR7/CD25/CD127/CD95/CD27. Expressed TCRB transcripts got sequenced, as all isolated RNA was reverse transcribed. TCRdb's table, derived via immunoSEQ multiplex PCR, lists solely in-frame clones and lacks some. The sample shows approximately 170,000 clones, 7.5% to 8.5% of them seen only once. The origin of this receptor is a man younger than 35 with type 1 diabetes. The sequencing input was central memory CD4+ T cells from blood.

CDR3 bases: TGTGCCAGCACGCCGACAGGAGGAGGTCCACAAGAGACCCAGTACTTC. This codes for CASTPTGGGPQETQYF. The gene calls are TRBV18 and TRBJ2-5; maybe TRBD1 (6 bases). The CDR3 extends over 16 amino acids. Per germline, CDR1 KGHSH and CDR2 LQKENI. The V and J ends lost 8 bases and 2 bases respectively, with 21 bases between them.